One sample yielded the 29 T cell receptor beta chains listed below, sequenced in a study of blood T cell repertoires in COVID-19. Assay used: immunoSEQ multiplex PCR; TCRdb lists only in-frame clones, some missing. The table has around 80,000 clones, around 80% seen once. What was sequenced was peripheral blood. These receptors were collected from a man in his forties or fifties with COVID-19, enrolled during active disease.

V gene TRBV7-8 combines with J gene TRBJ2-6, with 10 bases identical to TRBD1. The germline gives CDR1 SGHVS, CDR2 FQNEAQ. The CDR3 runs to 17 residues. V shed 6 bases, J shed 2 bases, and the junction held 7 bases outside the gene matches. The CDR3 reads CASRQTGGAPGANVLTF. The CDR3 DNA sequence: TGTGCCAGCAGACAGACAGGGGGCGCCCCTGGGGCCAACGTCCTGACTTTC.

The chain is built from TRBV6-5 and TRBJ1-1; D remains ambiguous. CDR1 is MNHEY, CDR2 SVGAGI, per germline. The V end lost 4 bases, the J end lost 6 bases, and 12 bases lay between the germline ends. This CDR3 region has 13 residues. The CDR3 is CASSSQVPPEAFF. In nucleotides, the CDR3 is TGTGCCAGCAGTTCCCAGGTTCCCCCTGAAGCTTTCTTT.

The chain has TRBV10-3 and TRBJ2-2; 11 bases map to TRBD2. The CDR3 is 15 residues long. V shed 6 bases and J 6 bases; nucleotides not matched to a gene: 6. Looked up from germline, CDR1 is ENHRY and CDR2 is SYGVKD. The CDR3 loop is CAIRKGLAVAGELFF. CDR3 nucleotide sequence: TGTGCCATCAGAAAGGGACTAGCGGTCGCCGGGGAGCTGTTTTTT.

This sequence joins TRBV5-1 and TRBJ2-3; 8 bases agree with TRBD2. This CDR3 is 16 amino acids long. Unmatched junction bases numbered 6, after V lost 3 bases and J lost 0 bases. Germline loops: CDR1 SGHRS, CDR2 YFSETQ. The CDR3 DNA reads as TGCGCCAGCAGCTCCTTAGCGGGATCTAGCACAGATACGCAGTATTTT. It yields the protein CASSSLAGSSTDTQYF.

The chain employs TRBV7-8 and TRBJ1-2; TRBD1 matches at 9 bases. Germline V gives CDR1 SGHVS, CDR2 FQNEAQ. V lost 1 base and J lost 1; bases outside the gene matches: 4. The length of the CDR3 is 16 residues. This chain's CDR3 is CASSLDRDRVNYGYTF. CDR3 sequence (DNA): TGTGCCAGCAGCTTAGACCGGGACAGGGTTAACTATGGCTACACCTTC.

The rearrangement links TRBV7-9 to TRBJ2-2, with 8 bases matching TRBD2. The CDR3 is 14 residues long. The V and J ends lost 11 bases and 3 bases, in that order; junction bases with no gene match: 8. From germline, CDR1 is SEHNR and CDR2 FQNEAQ (reference sequence). The CDR3 nucleotides are TGTGCCTCCACGGCCGGGAGGGACACCGGGGAGCTGTTTTTT. This codes for CASTAGRDTGELFF.

The chain carries TRBV29-1 and TRBJ2-7; possibly TRBD1 for D (6 bases). CDR3 length: 12 amino acids. The germline V gene has CDR1 SQVTM and CDR2 ANQGSEA. V lost 4 bases to trimming and J lost 0 bases, with 7 bases between them. In nucleotides, the CDR3 is TGCAGCGTTGGGGACACCTCCTACGAGCAGTACTTC. Translating it yields CSVGDTSYEQYF.

This chain uses TRBV30 with TRBJ2-7, with TRBD2 identical over 11 bases. CDR1 GTSNPN and CDR2 SVGIG come from the germline V gene (reference sequence). The ends lost 3 bases at V and 2 bases at J; junction bases unmatched: 0. The CDR3 spans 13 residues. The CDR3 region has the DNA TGTGCCTGGAGGACTAGCGGGACCTACGAGCAGTACTTC. Translation: CAWRTSGTYEQYF.

V and J are TRBV7-9 and TRBJ2-3; 10 bases match TRBD2. V shed 4 bases, J shed 0 bases, and the junction held 7 bases outside the gene matches. The length of the CDR3 is 17 residues. Germline CDR1 and CDR2: SEHNR and FQNEAQ (reference sequence). CDR3 sequence reads: CASSSILAGHSTDTQYF. The CDR3 nucleotides read TGTGCCAGCAGCTCAATACTAGCGGGACATAGCACAGATACGCAGTATTTT.

V usage is TRBV5-1 and J usage is TRBJ1-1, with D maybe TRBD1 (5 bases). Germline-derived CDR1 and CDR2 are SGHRS and YFSETQ. Trimming removed 7 bases from V and 4 bases from J, with 20 bases in between. The CDR3 is 15 amino acids. The CDR3 reads CASGRDPGYATEAFF. The DNA for the CDR3 is TGCGCCAGCGGCCGAGATCCAGGGTATGCCACTGAAGCTTTCTTT.

This sequence joins TRBV30 and TRBJ2-7; TRBD2 aligns across 7 bases. This CDR3 contains 16 residues. V lost 4 bases to trimming and J lost 3 bases; unmatched junction nucleotides: 15. CDR1 and CDR2 (germline): GTSNPN, SVGIG (reference sequence). CDR3 protein: CAWTPTLQRENYEQYF. DNA for the CDR3: TGTGCCTGGACCCCCACTCTGCAGCGGGAAAACTACGAGCAGTACTTC. Variable domain in full (rest from reference TRBV30 and TRBJ2-7): SQTIHQWPATLVQPVGSPLSLECTVEGTSNPNLYWYRQAAGRGLQLLFYSVGIGQISSEVPQNLSASRPQDRQFILSSKKLLLSDSGFYLCAWTPTLQRENYEQYFGPGTRLTVT.

The V and J genes are TRBV6-2 or TRBV6-3 and TRBJ2-5, with 9 bases aligning to TRBD2. This CDR3 contains 16 residues. Trimming cost V 4 bases and J 1 base; bases outside gene matches: 7. In germline, CDR1 is MNHEY, CDR2 SVGEGT. Here the CDR3 DNA reads TGTGCCAGCAGTTGGTCTAGCGGGAATACCCAAGAGACCCAGTACTTC. Translating it yields CASSWSSGNTQETQYF.

CDR3 residues: CASSSGTSTETQYF. In DNA, the CDR3 is TGTGCCAGCAGTTCCGGGACTAGCACTGAGACCCAGTACTTC. The chain carries TRBV6-2 or TRBV6-3 and TRBJ2-5; the match to TRBD2 covers 9 bases. Germline lookup yields CDR1 MNHEY and CDR2 SVGEGT. The CDR3 is 14 residues long. The V gene end was trimmed by 4 bases and the J gene end by 5 bases; junction bases not matched to a gene: 5.

The V call is TRBV28, the J call TRBJ2-5, with TRBD1 identical over 7 bases. From germline, CDR1 is MDHEN and CDR2 SYDVKM. The CDR3 is made up of 13 amino acids. V gave up 3 bases and J gave up 5 bases; unmatched junction bases: 3. The chain's CDR3 is CASSFQGDETQYF. The CDR3 nucleotides are TGTGCCAGCAGTTTTCAGGGGGACGAGACCCAGTACTTC.

The gene calls are TRBV3-1 (or the pseudogene TRBV3-2) and TRBJ2-7; no reliable D call. Germline V gives CDR1 LGHDT, CDR2 YNNKEL (reference sequence). The CDR3 runs to 13 residues. Trimming removed 3 bases from V and 2 bases from J, with 8 bases in between. CDR3 protein: CASSQIAPYEQYF. DNA for the CDR3: TGTGCCAGCAGCCAGATAGCACCCTACGAGCAGTACTTC.

This chain uses TRBV6-2 or TRBV6-3 with TRBJ2-7; 11 nucleotides match TRBD2. In germline, CDR1 is MNHEY, CDR2 SVGEGT. The CDR3 has 16 residues. Trimming at V came to 6 bases and at J to 3 bases, leaving 10 bases not matched to a gene. CDR3 in DNA: TGTGCCAGCAGCTCAACTTCCCTAGCGGGAGGCTACGAGCAGTACTTC. Translation: CASSSTSLAGGYEQYF.

CDR3 sequence (DNA): TGTGCCAGCAGAGCTAGCTCCTACGAGCAGTACTTC. It codes for CASRASSYEQYF. The chain recombines TRBV28 with TRBJ2-7; D call uncertain. This CDR3 spans 12 amino acids. Germline-derived CDR1 and CDR2 are MDHEN and SYDVKM. With 6 bases removed from V and 0 bases from J, the gap between germline ends came to 6 bases.

The chain combines TRBV28 with TRBJ2-5; perhaps TRBD2 as D (6 bases). With 5 bases removed from V and 5 bases from J, the gap between germline ends came to 18 bases. This CDR3 comprises 15 residues. Looked up from germline, CDR1 is MDHEN and CDR2 is SYDVKM. CDR3 DNA: TGTGCCAGCAGTCCCCACGAGGGTGGGAGGGAGACCCAGTACTTC. Translation gives CASSPHEGGRETQYF.

This chain uses TRBV30 with TRBJ1-1, with a tentative D call TRBD1 (6 bases). The length of the CDR3 is 12 residues. Per the germline V gene, CDR1 is GTSNPN and CDR2 is SVGIG (reference sequence). The V end lost 0 bases, the J end lost 14 bases, and 16 bases lay between the germline ends. The DNA of the CDR3 is TGTGCCTGGAGTGTACTGGGACACCGAAGCTTCTTT. It translates to CAWSVLGHRSFF.

V usage is TRBV3-1 (or the pseudogene TRBV3-2) and J usage is TRBJ1-3; 8 bases agree with TRBD1. Germline loops: CDR1 LGHDT, CDR2 YNNKEL (reference sequence). The junction had 7 bases not matched to a gene; V was cut back by 3 bases and J by 3 bases. CDR3 length equals 16 residues. CDR3 coding DNA: TGTGCCAGCAGCCATCGCCAGGGGGCTGGTGGAAACACCATATATTTT. It yields the protein CASSHRQGAGGNTIYF.

The chain employs TRBV25-1 and TRBJ1-4, with D tentatively TRBD1 (5 bases). Trimming left V 4 bases short and J 10 bases short, with 16 bases between. Per the germline V gene, CDR1 is MGHDK and CDR2 is SYGVNS. This CDR3 is 14 amino acids long. The CDR3 DNA follows: TGTGCCAGCAGTGCGCAGGGAATGATAGGAAAACTGTTTTTT. Translating gives CASSAQGMIGKLFF.

This chain links TRBV27 with TRBJ2-7, with D hard to call. The CDR3 length is 13 residues. Deletions cut 2 bases from V and 0 bases from J, with 5 bases between. The V gene's germline CDR1 is MNHEY and CDR2 SMNVEV (reference sequence). The DNA for the CDR3 is TGTGCCAGCAGTTTACTAGACTCCTACGAGCAGTACTTC. The encoded protein is CASSLLDSYEQYF.

This clone was counted ten times or more. The V and J genes are TRBV3-1 (or the pseudogene TRBV3-2) and TRBJ1-3, with 7 bases fitting TRBD1. Trimming removed 1 base from V and 0 bases from J; junction bases left unmatched: 9. CDR1 and CDR2 (germline): LGHDT, YNNKEL (reference sequence). The CDR3 is 18 amino acids. CDR3 loop: CASSQGGTEIYSGNTIYF. CDR3 nucleotide sequence: TGTGCCAGCAGCCAAGGGGGGACAGAGATCTACTCTGGAAACACCATATATTTT.

The chain combines TRBV6-5 with TRBJ1-1; D not resolved. V was clipped by 2 bases and J by 3 bases, with 4 bases between them. Germline lookup yields CDR1 MNHEY and CDR2 SVGAGI. This CDR3 has 12 amino acids. In DNA, the CDR3 is TGTGCCAGCAGTTACGGGCACACTGAAGCTTTCTTT. Protein: CASSYGHTEAFF.

V and J are TRBV30 and TRBJ1-5; TRBD1 matches at 9 bases. With V trimmed by 2 bases and J by 4 bases, 9 bases remained unmatched. Looked up from germline, CDR1 is GTSNPN and CDR2 is SVGIG (reference sequence). CDR3 length: 16 residues. CDR3 loop: CAWSHLSGTGNQPQHF. The CDR3 nucleotides read TGTGCCTGGAGTCACCTTTCCGGGACAGGGAATCAGCCCCAGCATTTT.

This sequence joins TRBV13 and TRBJ2-2; a weak D match, TRBD2 (5 bases). Germline-derived CDR1 and CDR2 are PRHDT and FYEKMQ (reference sequence). The V and J ends lost 4 bases and 4 bases respectively, with 16 bases between them. The CDR3 runs to 16 residues. The CDR3 here is CASSSRVQGSTGELFF. CDR3 DNA sequence: TGTGCCAGCAGCTCGCGGGTACAAGGGAGCACCGGGGAGCTGTTTTTT.

The J gene is TRBJ2-1, the V gene TRBV9, with TRBD2 matching over 7 bases. Trimming at V came to 0 bases and at J to 7 bases, leaving 4 bases not matched to a gene. CDR3 length: 14 amino acids. Germline V gene sequence: CDR1 SGDLS, CDR2 YYNGEE. DNA of the CDR3: TGTGCCAGCAGCGTAGGGGGAGGGTTGAATGAGCAGTTCTTC. This gives the protein CASSVGGGLNEQFF.

This clone was recorded once. The rearrangement uses TRBV6-5 and TRBJ1-4; 9 positions agree with TRBD1. This CDR3 contains 14 residues. V lost 5 bases, J lost 8 bases, and 6 bases stayed unmatched. Germline CDR1 reads MNHEY; CDR2 reads SVGAGI. The CDR3 DNA reads TGTGCCAGCAGTCTGGGACAGGGTAGAGAAAAACTGTTTTTT. Protein: CASSLGQGREKLFF.

The V and J genes are TRBV11-2 and TRBJ1-1, with D possibly TRBD1 on 6 matching bases. Germline-derived CDR1 and CDR2 are SGHAT and FQNNGV. Trimming cost V 4 bases and J 6 bases, with 15 bases left between them. CDR3 length equals 14 residues. This chain's CDR3 is CASSSGHTNAEAFF. CDR3 bases: TGTGCCAGCAGCTCGGGACACACGAATGCTGAAGCTTTCTTT.